This passage covers 19 T cell receptor beta chains from one sample sequenced in a study of T cell repertoires in cytomegalovirus infection. MiXCR, run by TCRdb on the reads, gives a single entry per CDR3 protein. The repertoire holds approximately 280,000 distinct CDR3 sequences, less than 25% seen once, with approximately 19% in the top ten. Their target antigens are unknown. Sequences were derived from cultured PBMCs, sampled from culture after CMV antigen stimulation. These TCRs come from a human donor in good health (CMV status not recorded). Some clones in this sample may be carry-over from other donors' samples.

This clonotype was seen a few times. The gene calls are TRBV10-3 and TRBJ1-1, with D tentatively TRBD1 (6 bases). Deletions cut 7 bases from V and 0 bases from J, with 12 bases between. CDR3 length: 14 amino acids. Per germline, CDR1 ENHRY and CDR2 SYGVKD. The CDR3 protein is CAIMDSAVNTEAFF. As DNA, the CDR3 is TGTGCCATCATGGACAGTGCCGTGAACACTGAAGCTTTCTTT.

The V and J genes are TRBV29-1 and TRBJ2-1, with D possibly TRBD2 on 6 matching bases. The CDR3 is 16 amino acids. The V and J ends lost 2 bases and 8 bases respectively, with 22 bases between them. Germline loops: CDR1 SQVTM, CDR2 ANQGSEA. Here the CDR3 reads CSVETRDSPRNDEQFF. In DNA form, the CDR3 reads TGCAGCGTTGAAACCCGGGACTCGCCCCGGAACGATGAGCAGTTCTTC.

The chain links TRBV29-1 to TRBJ2-7; D may be TRBD1 (5 bases). The germline CDR1 and CDR2 sequences are SQVTM and ANQGSEA. Trimming took off 7 bases at V and 4 bases at J, with 20 bases between the two ends. CDR3 length: 14 residues. The DNA for the CDR3 is TGCAGCGCTACGGACGAAAACAAGGGGTACGAGCAGTACGTC. Translated: CSATDENKGYEQYV.

The chain uses TRBV6-6 and TRBJ2-7, with 7 bases lining up with TRBD1. The ends lost 0 bases at V and 6 bases at J; junction bases unmatched: 2. This CDR3 is built from 13 residues. Germline V lookup: CDR1 MNHNY, CDR2 SVGAGI (reference sequence). The CDR3: CASSYSAGGEQYV. The DNA for the CDR3 is TGTGCCAGCAGTTACTCTGCAGGGGGCGAGCAGTACGTC.

The chain is built from TRBV6-6 and TRBJ1-2, with no clear D. Trimming stripped 2 bases from V and 8 bases from J, with 9 bases between. Germline CDR1 is MNHNY and CDR2 is SVGAGI (reference sequence). The CDR3 is made up of 12 amino acids. CDR3 protein: CASSYEGLGYTF. CDR3 nucleotide sequence: TGTGCCAGCAGTTACGAAGGGCTGGGCTACACCTTC.

This chain links TRBV6-6 with TRBJ1-2; 7 bases are a match to TRBD1. Germline V lookup: CDR1 MNHNY, CDR2 SVGAGI (reference sequence). This CDR3 is 14 amino acids long. Unmatched junction bases numbered 8, after V lost 6 bases and J lost 4 bases. For the CDR3, the DNA is TGTGCCAGCAGCACCGACAGGGTGAGCTATGGCTACACCTTC. Translated: CASSTDRVSYGYTF.

This clonotype was counted ten times or more. CDR3 coding DNA: TGTGCCAGCAGCCTAGAGGGCGGGAGGGGGTCCTACAATGAGCAGTTCTTC. It yields the protein CASSLEGGRGSYNEQFF. The J gene is TRBJ2-1, the V gene TRBV7-3; the match to TRBD2 covers 9 bases. CDR3 length equals 17 residues. Germline CDR1 reads SGHTA; CDR2 reads FQGTGA. After removal of 5 bases from V and 1 base from J, the junction contained 9 bases not matched to a gene.

The V and J genes are TRBV12-3 or TRBV12-4 and TRBJ1-1, with D unresolved. The CDR3 sequence is 13 residues long. V was pared by 5 bases and J by 1 base, with 8 bases between. The CDR3 DNA sequence: TGTGCCAGCAGTCCGAGGACGAACACTGAAGCTTTCTTT. It yields the protein CASSPRTNTEAFF.

This sequence joins TRBV7-3 and TRBJ2-6, with D unclear. Germline-derived CDR1 and CDR2 are SGHTA and FQGTGA. CDR3 length: 15 amino acids. Trimming took 0 bases from V and 0 from J, leaving 3 bases between them. CDR3 region: CASSLTSSGANVLTF. DNA of the CDR3: TGTGCCAGCAGCTTAACCAGCTCTGGGGCCAACGTCCTGACTTTC.

This clonotype was counted at least ten times. This rearrangement joins TRBV6-5 to TRBJ2-5; D unresolved. There are 11 residues in the CDR3. In germline, CDR1 is MNHEY, CDR2 SVGAGI. Deletions cut 3 bases from V and 7 bases from J, with 6 bases between. The CDR3 bases are TGTGCCAGCAGTTATCTCGGGACCCAGTACTTC. Residues: CASSYLGTQYF.

This clonotype was counted at least ten times. This chain uses TRBV7-2 with TRBJ1-2; D is unresolved. CDR1 SGHTA and CDR2 FQGNSA come from the germline V gene. The length of the CDR3 is 15 residues. V was clipped by 5 bases and J by 7 bases, with 20 bases between them. In nucleotides, the CDR3 is TGTGCCAGCAGCCCGACCCTCGTAGGGATGGGTGGCTACACCTTC. This translates into CASSPTLVGMGGYTF. The variable domain in full, with the rest retrieved from reference TRBV7-2 and TRBJ1-2, is GAGVSQSPSNKVTEKGKDVELRCDPISGHTALYWYRQSLGQGLEFLIYFQGNSAPDKSGLPSDRFSAERTGGSVSTLTIQRTQQEDSAVYLCASSPTLVGMGGYTFGSGTRLTVV.

This clonotype came up a few times. The chain recombines TRBV12-3 or TRBV12-4 with TRBJ2-1; 10 nucleotides align to TRBD2. The CDR3 totals 15 residues. The V gene end was trimmed by 2 bases and the J gene end by 5 bases; junction bases not matched to a gene: 3. The CDR3 region is CASSLSLAGDNEQFF. The CDR3 nucleotides read TGTGCCAGCAGTTTATCCCTAGCGGGAGACAATGAGCAGTTCTTC.

The rearrangement uses TRBV11-2 and TRBJ2-1; 8 bases align to TRBD1. V dropped 1 base and J dropped 4; count of bases not matched to a gene: 6. The germline gives CDR1 SGHAT, CDR2 FQNNGV. CDR3 size: 16 residues. This CDR3 reads CASSLGLRGLYNEQFF. The CDR3 coding sequence is TGTGCCAGCAGCTTAGGTCTCAGGGGGCTTTACAATGAGCAGTTCTTC.

The CDR3 DNA reads as TGTGCCAGCAGTGATATCCCCCTAGCGGTCGCTATCCGGAATGAGCAGTTCTTC. This gives the protein CASSDIPLAVAIRNEQFF. The J gene is TRBJ2-1, the V gene TRBV2, with TRBD2 matching over 7 bases. This CDR3 contains 18 residues. With 3 bases clipped from V and 7 bases from J, the junction kept 18 bases outside the gene matches. Germline assignment: CDR1 SNHLY and CDR2 FYNNEI. Supplemented by reference TRBV2 and TRBJ2-1, the full variable domain reads EPEVTQTPSHQVTQMGQEVILRCVPISNHLYFYWYRQILGQKVEFLVSFYNNEISEKSEIFDDQFSVERPDGSNFTLKIRSTKLEDSAMYFCASSDIPLAVAIRNEQFFGPGTRLTVL.

The chain is built from TRBV15 and TRBJ1-1; the D is unclear. Trimming removed 0 bases at V and 1 base at J, with 6 bases between. The CDR3 runs 14 residues. Germline CDR1 and CDR2: LNHNV and YYDKDF (reference sequence). CDR3 protein: CATSRDLGNTEAFF. DNA for the CDR3: TGTGCCACCAGCAGAGATCTAGGGAACACTGAAGCTTTCTTT.

The gene calls are TRBV4-1 and TRBJ1-2, with D possibly being TRBD1 (6 bases). This CDR3 is 19 amino acids long. From germline, CDR1 is MGHRA and CDR2 YSYEKL. The V and J ends lost 8 bases and 2 bases respectively, with 30 bases between them. The DNA for the CDR3 is TGCGCCAGCGAGTCCTTTTGGGGGGCAAATCCTTTTGGGAACTATGGCTACACCTTC. Translating it yields CASESFWGANPFGNYGYTF.

The chain joins TRBV6-5 to TRBJ1-2; D is undetermined. Between the trimmed V and J ends, which lost 4 bases and 6 bases, there was a span of 12 bases. Germline CDR1 MNHEY, CDR2 SVGAGI. The CDR3 is 13 residues long. Written as DNA, the CDR3 is TGTGCCAGCAGTTCATCGGGGAACAATGGCTACACCTTC. This codes for CASSSSGNNGYTF.

The gene calls are TRBV25-1 and TRBJ1-2; the D gene is possibly TRBD1 (5 bases). V lost 8 bases to trimming and J lost 5 bases, with 9 bases between them. The CDR3 length is 11 residues. The germline CDR1 and CDR2 sequences are MGHDK and SYGVNS. CDR3 sequence: CASHSGYGYTF. The CDR3 coding sequence is TGTGCCAGCCATTCAGGGTATGGCTACACCTTC.

Ten or more counts support this clonotype. The chain links TRBV5-4 to TRBJ2-1; 11 bases fit TRBD2. The CDR3 spans 15 residues. After removal of 4 bases from V and 7 bases from J, the junction contained 7 bases not matched to a gene. Germline assignment: CDR1 SGHNT and CDR2 YYREEE (reference sequence). CDR3 in DNA: TGTGCCAGCAGCCCCGCCGGGACTAGCGGAAATGAGCAGTTCTTC. Translated: CASSPAGTSGNEQFF.